Below are 7 T cell receptor beta chains sequenced from a single sample in a study of monozygotic twins with cystic fibrosis. The table came from immunoSEQ multiplex PCR; TCRdb's copy has only in-frame clones and leaves some out. The sample contains 14,000 or so clones, around 93% of which appear only once. The sequencing sample was made of blood. The receptors shown here come from a girl aged 2 to 9 with cystic fibrosis.

J is TRBJ2-5 and V is TRBV5-4; the D gene is possibly TRBD1 (5 bases). The CDR3 totals 14 residues. Trimming stripped 0 bases from V and 2 bases from J, with 8 bases between. The V gene's germline CDR1 is SGHNT and CDR2 YYREEE (reference sequence). The CDR3 protein is CASSLGSGQETQYF. The CDR3 bases are TGTGCCAGCAGCTTGGGATCAGGGCAAGAGACCCAGTACTTC.

The chain couples TRBV5-5 to TRBJ1-1; D uncertain. The CDR3 loop spans 15 amino acids. V was trimmed by 0 bases and J by 1 base, leaving 10 bases between them. Per the germline V gene, CDR1 is SGHKS and CDR2 is YYEKEE (reference sequence). The CDR3 spells CASSLVPRSNTEAFF. CDR3 DNA sequence: TGTGCCAGCAGCTTGGTCCCCAGGTCGAACACTGAAGCTTTCTTT.

As to this clone: An end of the junction differs from the germline gene, which may be a read error. The rearrangement uses TRBV7-9 and TRBJ1-1, with D unclear. Germline CDR1 reads SEHNR; CDR2 reads FQNEAQ (reference sequence). CDR3 length: 15 amino acids. DNA for the CDR3: TGCGCCAGCAGCCAAGATAGTTCGGGGAGCACTGAAGCTTTCTTT. The encoded protein is CASSQDSSGSTEAFF.

This sequence joins TRBV27 and TRBJ2-6; D unresolved. Trimming removed 3 bases at V and 0 bases at J, with 3 bases between. The CDR3 is made up of 14 amino acids. In germline, CDR1 is MNHEY, CDR2 SMNVEV (reference sequence). The CDR3 nucleotides read TGTGCCAGCAGTTTCCGCTCTGGGGCCAACGTCCTGACTTTC. It encodes CASSFRSGANVLTF.

This clone showed up just once. The rearrangement links TRBV7-8 to TRBJ2-7, with TRBD1 matching 7 bases. The junction had 3 bases not matched to a gene; V was cut back by 4 bases and J by 0 bases. Germline V gives CDR1 SGHVS, CDR2 FQNEAQ. The CDR3 spans 14 residues. The chain's CDR3 is CASSSTGNSYEQYF. CDR3 nucleotide sequence: TGTGCCAGCAGCTCGACAGGGAACTCCTACGAGCAGTACTTC.

The chain has TRBV4-1 and TRBJ2-1; no reliable D call. Trimming removed 6 bases from V and 4 bases from J, with 7 bases in between. This CDR3 is built from 12 residues. CDR1 MGHRA and CDR2 YSYEKL come from the germline V gene. The CDR3 loop reads CASSYLYNEQFF. CDR3 nucleotide sequence: TGCGCCAGCAGTTATCTATACAATGAGCAGTTCTTC.

The chain has TRBV5-1 and TRBJ2-3, with D unclear. Looked up from germline, CDR1 is SGHRS and CDR2 is YFSETQ. This CDR3 is 16 amino acids long. V was pared by 2 bases and J by 2 bases, with 15 bases between. In DNA, the CDR3 is TGCGCCAGCAGCTTCGGATCCAACCGGTTCACAGATACGCAGTATTTT. Protein: CASSFGSNRFTDTQYF.